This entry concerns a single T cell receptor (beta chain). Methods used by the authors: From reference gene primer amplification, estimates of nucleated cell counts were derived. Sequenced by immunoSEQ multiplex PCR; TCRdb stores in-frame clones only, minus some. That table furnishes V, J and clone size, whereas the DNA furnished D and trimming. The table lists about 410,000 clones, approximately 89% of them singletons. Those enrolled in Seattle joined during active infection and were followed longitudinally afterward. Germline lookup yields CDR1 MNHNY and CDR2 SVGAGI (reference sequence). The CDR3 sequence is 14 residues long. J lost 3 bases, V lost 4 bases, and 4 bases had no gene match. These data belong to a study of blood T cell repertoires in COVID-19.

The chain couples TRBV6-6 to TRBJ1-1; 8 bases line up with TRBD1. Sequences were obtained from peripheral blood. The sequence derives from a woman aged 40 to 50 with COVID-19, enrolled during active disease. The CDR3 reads CASSFGQGDTEAFF. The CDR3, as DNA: TGTGCCAGCAGTTTTGGACAGGGAGACACTGAAGCTTTCTTT.